Listed below are T cell receptor beta chains from one sample, sequenced in a study of T cell changes during pregnancy in multiple sclerosis. Clones were sequenced by immunoSEQ multiplex PCR, and TCRdb holds only the in-frame ones, with some missing. The sample comprises approximately 100,000 clones, about 90% of which are singletons, and about 1.5% rests with the top ten. The sequences come from peripheral blood, collected before pregnancy. These receptors were collected from a female donor with multiple sclerosis, enrolled in a pregnancy study. CDR3s include the opening cysteine and the closing phenylalanine or tryptophan. D genes are given only for firm matches. The listing skips clone size in some rows; elsewhere it reads once, few, many or a size class.

v_gene: TRBV19; abundance: few; d_gene: TRBD1; len: 17; j_gene: TRBJ1-1; CDR3nt: TGTGCCAGTAGTATACGTCCCGGGACAGGAGATTCCACTGAAGCTTTCTTT; CDR3aa: CASSIRPGTGDSTEAFF
v_gene: TRBV5-4; abundance: -; d_gene: TRBD2; len: 15; j_gene: TRBJ2-7; CDR3nt: TGTGCCAGCAGCTTAGCGGGAGGAGAAGGCTACGAGCAGTACTTC; CDR3aa: CASSLAGGEGYEQYF
v_gene: TRBV19; abundance: once; d_gene: TRBD2; len: 15; j_gene: TRBJ2-1; CDR3nt: TGTGCCAGTAGTCAGCGGGTAGCGGGAGGGAATGAGCAGTTCTTC; CDR3aa: CASSQRVAGGNEQFF
v_gene: TRBV5-1; abundance: once; d_gene: TRBD1; len: 14; j_gene: TRBJ1-2; CDR3nt: TGCGCCAGCAGCTTCGGACAGGCGGAGTATGGCTACACCTTC; CDR3aa: CASSFGQAEYGYTF
v_gene: TRBV4-1; abundance: -; d_gene: TRBD1; len: 15; j_gene: TRBJ2-1; CDR3nt: TGCGCCAGCAGACTAGACAGGGACTCCTACAATGAGCAGTTCTTC; CDR3aa: CASRLDRDSYNEQFF
v_gene: TRBV10-3; abundance: few; d_gene: -; len: 12; j_gene: TRBJ1-1; CDR3nt: TGTGCCATCAGTCCAGAGAACACTGAAGCTTTCTTT; CDR3aa: CAISPENTEAFF
v_gene: TRBV5-4; abundance: -; d_gene: TRBD2; len: 15; j_gene: TRBJ2-3; CDR3nt: TGTGCCAGCAGCCAAGAGAAGGCGGGAGCAGATACGCAGTATTTT; CDR3aa: CASSQEKAGADTQYF
v_gene: TRBV5-1; abundance: -; d_gene: TRBD1; len: 15; j_gene: TRBJ1-1; CDR3nt: TGCGCCAGCAGCCAACTGACAGGGGGCAAGGGTGAAGCTTTCTTT; CDR3aa: CASSQLTGGKGEAFF
v_gene: TRBV5-1; abundance: -; d_gene: -; len: 16; j_gene: TRBJ1-1; CDR3nt: TGCGCCAGCAGCTTTCCACAGGGTAACGGTAACACTGAAGCTTTCTTT; CDR3aa: CASSFPQGNGNTEAFF
v_gene: TRBV25-1; abundance: -; d_gene: TRBD2; len: 14; j_gene: TRBJ2-7; CDR3nt: TGTGCCAGCTCGCCGACGGGGGGTTCCTACGAGCAGTACTTC; CDR3aa: CASSPTGGSYEQYF
v_gene: TRBV4-2; abundance: -; d_gene: -; len: 15; j_gene: TRBJ2-3; CDR3nt: TGTGCCAGCAGCCAAGAACTAGCTTCAACAGATACGCAGTATTTT; CDR3aa: CASSQELASTDTQYF
v_gene: TRBV28; abundance: -; d_gene: TRBD1; len: 16; j_gene: TRBJ1-6; CDR3nt: TGTGCCAGCAGCCCCTTGGGACAGGGGGATAATTCACCCCTCCACTTT; CDR3aa: CASSPLGQGDNSPLHF
v_gene: TRBV9; abundance: -; d_gene: TRBD1; len: 15; j_gene: TRBJ2-3; CDR3nt: TGTGCCAGCAGCGTAGCTGGACAGGGTCCGGATACGCAGTATTTT; CDR3aa: CASSVAGQGPDTQYF
v_gene: TRBV6-5; abundance: -; d_gene: -; len: 15; j_gene: TRBJ1-3; CDR3nt: TGTGCCAGCAGCCGGGACATCTCCTCTGGAAACACCATATATTTT; CDR3aa: CASSRDISSGNTIYF
v_gene: TRBV6-5; abundance: -; d_gene: -; len: 14; j_gene: TRBJ1-2; CDR3nt: TGTGCCAGCAGTTACGAGGGCAGGGGAAATGGCTACACCTTC; CDR3aa: CASSYEGRGNGYTF
v_gene: TRBV4-2; abundance: few; d_gene: -; len: 18; j_gene: TRBJ2-1; CDR3nt: TGTGCCAGCAGCCAGAATGAGGGGGAGGGGTGGTTCTACAATGAGCAGTTCTTC; CDR3aa: CASSQNEGEGWFYNEQFF
v_gene: TRBV6-4; abundance: -; d_gene: TRBD2; len: 16; j_gene: TRBJ2-1; CDR3nt: TGTGCCAGCAGTCTTATAGCGGGCGGCTCCTACAATGAGCAGTTCTTC; CDR3aa: CASSLIAGGSYNEQFF
v_gene: TRBV27; abundance: -; d_gene: -; len: 14; j_gene: TRBJ2-2; CDR3nt: TGTGCCAGCAGTTCAGACAAGCCCACCGGGGAGCTGTTTTTT; CDR3aa: CASSSDKPTGELFF
v_gene: TRBV7-9; abundance: -; d_gene: TRBD1; len: 14; j_gene: TRBJ2-7; CDR3nt: TGTGCCAGCAGCCCCACGACAGGGGTATACGAGCAGTACTTC; CDR3aa: CASSPTTGVYEQYF
v_gene: TRBV7-8; abundance: -; d_gene: -; len: 15; j_gene: TRBJ1-2; CDR3nt: TGTGCCAGCAGCTTAGCAGGGACGGGGGGCCGGGGCTACACCTTC; CDR3aa: CASSLAGTGGRGYTF
v_gene: TRBV5-4; abundance: -; d_gene: -; len: 14; j_gene: TRBJ1-1; CDR3nt: TGTGCCAGCAGCTTGGGGGGCAGTAACACTGAAGCTTTCTTT; CDR3aa: CASSLGGSNTEAFF
v_gene: TRBV7-9; abundance: -; d_gene: TRBD1; len: 15; j_gene: TRBJ1-2; CDR3nt: TGTGCCAGCAGCTTAAAAGGGGGCGAAGGATATGGCTACACCTTC; CDR3aa: CASSLKGGEGYGYTF
v_gene: TRBV30; abundance: -; d_gene: -; len: 13; j_gene: TRBJ1-5; CDR3nt: TGTGCCTGGACAGGGGCCTTAAATCAGCCCCAGCATTTT; CDR3aa: CAWTGALNQPQHF
v_gene: TRBV28; abundance: -; d_gene: -; len: 12; j_gene: TRBJ2-2; CDR3nt: TGTGCCAGCAGCTCGAACACCGGGGAGCTGTTTTTT; CDR3aa: CASSSNTGELFF
v_gene: TRBV19; abundance: few; d_gene: TRBD1; len: 16; j_gene: TRBJ1-5; CDR3nt: TGTGCCAGTAGTATAGGACGGACAGGGAGGATCCCGCCCCAGCATTTT; CDR3aa: CASSIGRTGRIPPQHF
v_gene: TRBV7-6; abundance: -; d_gene: TRBD1; len: 15; j_gene: TRBJ2-7; CDR3nt: TGTGCCAGCAGCTTGGGACAGCCCTTCCAAGGGGAGCAGTACTTC; CDR3aa: CASSLGQPFQGEQYF
v_gene: TRBV7-8; abundance: -; d_gene: TRBD2; len: 15; j_gene: TRBJ2-5; CDR3nt: TGTGCCAGCAGCTCCTGGGCGGGGGTGCAAGAGACCCAGTACTTC; CDR3aa: CASSSWAGVQETQYF
v_gene: TRBV7-8; abundance: once; d_gene: TRBD2; len: 16; j_gene: TRBJ2-1; CDR3nt: TGTGCCAGCAGCTTAGGACTAGCGGTTACCTACAATGAGCAGTTCTTC; CDR3aa: CASSLGLAVTYNEQFF